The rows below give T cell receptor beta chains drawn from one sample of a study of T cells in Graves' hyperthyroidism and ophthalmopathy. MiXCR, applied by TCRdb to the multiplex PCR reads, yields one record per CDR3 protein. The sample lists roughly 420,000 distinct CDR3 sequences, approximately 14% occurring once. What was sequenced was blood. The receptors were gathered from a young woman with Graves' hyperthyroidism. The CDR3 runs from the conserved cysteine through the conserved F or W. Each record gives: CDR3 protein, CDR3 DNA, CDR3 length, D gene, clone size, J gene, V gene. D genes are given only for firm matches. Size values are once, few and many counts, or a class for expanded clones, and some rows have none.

CDR3: CASSLSGSPTDTQYF
DNA: TGTGCCAGCAGTTTATCCGGGAGTCCTACAGATACGCAGTATTTT
length: 15
D: -
size: many
J: TRBJ2-3
V: TRBV12-3/TRBV12-4

CDR3: CSARDAWGRAGEQYF
DNA: TGCAGTGCTAGAGATGCCTGGGGGAGGGCCGGCGAGCAGTACTTC
length: 15
D: TRBD2
size: few
J: TRBJ2-7
V: TRBV20-1

CDR3: CAWGGDGAGDVEQFF
DNA: TGTGCCTGGGGTGGTGACGGAGCGGGAGACGTTGAGCAGTTCTTC
length: 15
D: TRBD2
size: many
J: TRBJ2-1
V: TRBV30

CDR3: CASNAGTGGNSPLHF
DNA: TGTGCCAGCAACGCCGGGACAGGGGGTAATTCACCCCTCCACTTT
length: 15
D: TRBD1
size: many
J: TRBJ1-6
V: TRBV2

CDR3: CASGLVADTQYF
DNA: TGTGCTAGTGGTTTGGTAGCCGATACGCAGTATTTT
length: 12
D: -
size: many
J: TRBJ2-3
V: TRBV12-5

CDR3: CASSQVPGSYSYEQYF
DNA: TGTGCCAGCAGCCAAGTGCCCGGGAGCTACTCCTACGAGCAGTACTTC
length: 16
D: -
size: -
J: TRBJ2-7
V: TRBV3-1

CDR3: CASSRTGGASETQYF
DNA: TGTGCCAGCAGTCGTACAGGGGGCGCTTCCGAGACCCAGTACTTC
length: 15
D: TRBD1
size: many
J: TRBJ2-5
V: TRBV7-3

CDR3: CASSRLAGGPYNEQFF
DNA: TGTGCCAGCAGCCGACTAGCGGGGGGGCCGTACAATGAGCAGTTCTTC
length: 16
D: TRBD2
size: many
J: TRBJ2-1
V: TRBV11-1

CDR3: CASSLYAGPSTNEKLFF
DNA: TGTGCCAGCAGCTTGTATGCAGGGCCTTCAACTAATGAAAAACTGTTTTTT
length: 17
D: -
size: -
J: TRBJ1-4
V: TRBV5-5

CDR3: CASSLWLGRRASNEQFF
DNA: TGTGCCAGCAGTTTATGGCTCGGTCGCAGGGCTTCGAATGAGCAGTTCTTC
length: 17
D: -
size: few
J: TRBJ2-1
V: TRBV12-3/TRBV12-4

CDR3: CASIPVAGVSGELFF
DNA: TGCGCCAGCATTCCAGTAGCGGGAGTCTCTGGGGAGCTGTTTTTT
length: 15
D: TRBD2
size: many
J: TRBJ2-2
V: TRBV5-1

CDR3: CASSLRRGALNEQFF
DNA: TGTGCCAGCAGTTTAAGGCGGGGGGCCCTCAATGAGCAGTTCTTC
length: 15
D: TRBD2
size: many
J: TRBJ2-1
V: TRBV6-1

CDR3: CASSLVGFNQPQHF
DNA: TGTGCCAGCAGCTTGGTGGGGTTCAATCAGCCCCAGCATTTT
length: 14
D: -
size: many
J: TRBJ1-5
V: TRBV5-6

CDR3: CASSQDIQGVGELFF
DNA: TGTGCCAGCAGCCAAGATATACAGGGGGTCGGGGAGCTGTTTTTT
length: 15
D: TRBD1
size: few
J: TRBJ2-2
V: TRBV4-2

CDR3: CASSPDRGAEAFF
DNA: TGTGCCAGCTCACCGGACAGGGGCGCTGAAGCTTTCTTT
length: 13
D: TRBD1
size: -
J: TRBJ1-1
V: TRBV18

CDR3: CASSIARDEQFF
DNA: TGTGCCAGCAGTATTGCCCGGGACGAGCAGTTCTTC
length: 12
D: -
size: many
J: TRBJ2-1
V: TRBV12-3/TRBV12-4

CDR3: CASSVEGSTDTQYF
DNA: TGTGCCAGCAGTGTCGAGGGGAGCACAGATACGCAGTATTTT
length: 14
D: -
size: many
J: TRBJ2-3
V: TRBV2

CDR3: CASNSPGDQPQHF
DNA: TGTGCCAGCAATTCCCCGGGGGATCAGCCCCAGCATTTT
length: 13
D: -
size: -
J: TRBJ1-5
V: TRBV6-1

CDR3: CSAMDVGQGTYEQYF
DNA: TGCAGCGCCATGGATGTGGGACAGGGAACCTACGAGCAGTACTTC
length: 15
D: TRBD1
size: many
J: TRBJ2-7
V: TRBV29-1

CDR3: CAISESGGSYEQYF
DNA: TGTGCCATCAGTGAGTCAGGCGGCTCCTACGAGCAGTACTTC
length: 14
D: -
size: many
J: TRBJ2-7
V: TRBV10-3

CDR3: CASSNDRDYSGNTIYF
DNA: TGTGCCAGCAGTAACGACAGGGACTACTCTGGAAACACCATATATTTT
length: 16
D: TRBD1
size: few
J: TRBJ1-3
V: TRBV6-1

CDR3: CASSYSRLAGWSTHTDTQYF
DNA: TGTGCCAGCAGTTACTCGAGACTAGCGGGCTGGAGTACTCACACAGATACGCAGTATTTT
length: 20
D: TRBD2
size: -
J: TRBJ2-3
V: TRBV6-6

CDR3: CASSQRTLAGQAYGYTF
DNA: TGTGCCAGCAGCCAAAGAACTCTAGCGGGACAAGCCTATGGCTACACCTTC
length: 17
D: -
size: few
J: TRBJ1-2
V: TRBV4-2

CDR3: CASSQGTGGGNQPQHF
DNA: TGTGCCAGCAGTCAAGGGACAGGGGGCGGCAATCAGCCCCAGCATTTT
length: 16
D: TRBD1
size: -
J: TRBJ1-5
V: TRBV12-3/TRBV12-4

CDR3: CASRSAAGDYNGQFF
DNA: TGTGCCAGCAGATCTGCCGCGGGTGATTACAATGGGCAGTTCTTC
length: 15
D: -
size: -
J: TRBJ2-1
V: TRBV11-3

CDR3: CASSARGSRYLTDTQYF
DNA: TGTGCCAGCAGTGCCCGGGGTAGTCGGTATTTGACAGATACGCAGTATTTT
length: 17
D: -
size: -
J: TRBJ2-3
V: TRBV25-1

CDR3: CASSENTGQGYTF
DNA: TGTGCCAGCAGCGAGAACACCGGGCAAGGCTACACCTTC
length: 13
D: -
size: few
J: TRBJ1-2
V: TRBV6-1

CDR3: CASSLSTSGRATDTQYF
DNA: TGCGCCAGCAGCCTGAGCACTAGCGGGAGGGCGACAGATACGCAGTATTTT
length: 17
D: TRBD2
size: many
J: TRBJ2-3
V: TRBV5-1

CDR3: CASSYTGRGEQYF
DNA: TGTGCCAGCAGTTACACGGGTCGGGGCGAGCAGTACTTC
length: 13
D: -
size: few
J: TRBJ2-7
V: TRBV6-5

CDR3: CATRRYGYTF
DNA: TGTGCCACCCGACGGTATGGCTACACCTTC
length: 10
D: -
size: many
J: TRBJ1-2
V: TRBV2

CDR3: CASSQSTGVNSPLHF
DNA: TGTGCCAGCAGCCAATCGACAGGGGTTAATTCACCCCTCCACTTT
length: 15
D: TRBD1
size: few
J: TRBJ1-6
V: TRBV3-1

CDR3: CASSLGGRGEQFF
DNA: TGTGCCAGCAGCCTCGGTGGGCGGGGTGAGCAGTTCTTC
length: 13
D: -
size: many
J: TRBJ2-1
V: TRBV7-2

CDR3: CASSPGQGLVGYTF
DNA: TGTGCCAGCTCACCTGGACAGGGGCTGGTTGGCTACACCTTC
length: 14
D: TRBD1
size: -
J: TRBJ1-2
V: TRBV18

CDR3: CASSLALPGGNDNEQFF
DNA: TGTGCCAGCAGCTTAGCGCTACCAGGGGGCAATGACAATGAGCAGTTCTTC
length: 17
D: TRBD1
size: many
J: TRBJ2-1
V: TRBV7-9